Described below is a single T cell receptor beta chain sequence and its context. Its antigen is unknown. This sample is drawn from a study of cytomegalovirus exposure and HLA in healthy donors. Study-wide findings and caveats: Many donors shared some public TCRs, even though most TCR sequences were rare. A later analysis showed HLA-associated TCR beta chains outstripping equally common others in clonal expansion. Later on, a genetic analysis was performed. It linked a missense variant in DCLRE1C with V- and J-gene trimming of TCR beta.

PCR employed 60 Vbeta and 13 Jbeta primers. TCRdb's copy holds only in-frame clones and misses some; the assay was immunoSEQ multiplex PCR. There are under 200,000 clones in the sample; roughly 85% occur only once, and approximately 2.2% lies in the top ten. This CDR3 contains 16 residues. Looked up from germline, CDR1 is LNHDA and CDR2 is SQIVND (reference sequence). Trimming took 4 bases from V and 2 from J; bases not matched to a gene: 9. The chain joins TRBV19 to TRBJ2-3, with 7 bases matching TRBD2. This receptor was identified in a woman aged 45-65 years in good health and CMV-seronegative. The sample was PBMCs. The CDR3 DNA sequence: TGTGCCAGTAGTACGAAGCTAGCGGAGTCCACAGATACGCAGTATTTT. Protein product: CASSTKLAESTDTQYF.